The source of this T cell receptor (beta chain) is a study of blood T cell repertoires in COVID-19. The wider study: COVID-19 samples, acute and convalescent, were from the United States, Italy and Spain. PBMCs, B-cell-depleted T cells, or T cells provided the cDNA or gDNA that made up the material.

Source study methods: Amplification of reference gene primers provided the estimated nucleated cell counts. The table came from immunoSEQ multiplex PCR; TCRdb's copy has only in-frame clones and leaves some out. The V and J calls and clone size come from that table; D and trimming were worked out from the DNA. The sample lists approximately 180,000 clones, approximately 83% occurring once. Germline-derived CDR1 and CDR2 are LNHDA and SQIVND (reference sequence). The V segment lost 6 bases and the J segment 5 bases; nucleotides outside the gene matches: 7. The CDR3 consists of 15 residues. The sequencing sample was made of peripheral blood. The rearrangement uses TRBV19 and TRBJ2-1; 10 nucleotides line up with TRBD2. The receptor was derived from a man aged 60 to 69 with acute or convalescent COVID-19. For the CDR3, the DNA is TGTGCCAGTAGCCCTAGCGGGAGAAACCACAATGAGCAGTTCTTC. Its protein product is CASSPSGRNHNEQFF.